The 28 T cell receptor beta chains reported below all come from one sample, sequenced in a study of blood T cell repertoires in COVID-19. Sequenced by immunoSEQ multiplex PCR; TCRdb stores in-frame clones only, minus some. The sample lists some 93,000 clones, less than 90% occurring once. Source material: peripheral blood. Source of these receptors: a woman at least 80 years old with acute or convalescent COVID-19.

The rearrangement uses TRBV28 and TRBJ2-7; maybe TRBD1 (7 bases). Germline CDR1 reads MDHEN; CDR2 reads SYDVKM. The CDR3 sequence is 13 residues long. The ends were cut back, 5 bases at V and 12 bases at J, with 20 bases in the middle. This CDR3 reads CASSPPTGRSWYF. In nucleotides, the CDR3 is TGTGCCAGCAGTCCCCCGACAGGGAGGTCCTGGTACTTC.

CDR3 sequence: CASSEGPNGYTF. DNA for the CDR3: TGCGCCAGCAGTGAGGGGCCCAATGGCTACACCTTC. The chain joins TRBV10-2 to TRBJ1-2; D ambiguous. This CDR3 region has 12 residues. Germline assignment: CDR1 WSHSY and CDR2 SAAADI. The V gene lost 2 bases and the J gene lost 6 bases, with 7 bases spanning the gap.

This sequence joins TRBV30 and TRBJ1-6, with 10 bases aligning to TRBD1. Germline V gene sequence: CDR1 GTSNPN, CDR2 SVGIG (reference sequence). V lost 7 bases and J lost 4; bases outside the gene matches: 10. There are 16 residues in the CDR3. The DNA for the CDR3 is TGTGCCTACGTTCACCGGGACAGGGGATATAATTCACCCCTCCACTTT. Translating gives CAYVHRDRGYNSPLHF.

In its sample, this clone was seen once. The chain has TRBV12-2 and TRBJ1-3; TRBD1 was called by the table and not checked on the DNA. TRBV12-2 is a pseudogene locus. The CDR3 spans 23 residues. DNA for the CDR3: TGTGCAAGTCGGCTCTATACGCTCCATTATTGGCTTAGGGGAAAGAAGGGTGAAAACACCATATATTTT. Amino acids: CASRLYTLHYWLRGKKGENTIYF.

The chain combines TRBV29-1 with TRBJ2-3; TRBD1 aligns across 11 bases. Germline CDR1 reads SQVTM; CDR2 reads ANQGSEA. J was trimmed by 2 bases and V by 1 base; bases with no gene match: 2. The length of the CDR3 is 15 residues. Written as DNA, the CDR3 is TGCAGCGTTGAAGGGGACAGGGGGTCCACAGATACGCAGTATTTT. Translating it yields CSVEGDRGSTDTQYF.

The chain is built from TRBV4-2 and TRBJ2-2, with TRBD2 matching 14 bases. J lost 3 bases, V lost 3 bases, and 0 bases had no gene match. The CDR3 covers 16 residues. Per the germline V gene, CDR1 is LGHNA and CDR2 is YNFKEQ. The chain's CDR3 is CASSQGLAGDTGELFF. The CDR3 bases are TGTGCCAGCAGCCAGGGACTAGCGGGGGACACCGGGGAGCTGTTTTTT.

This chain joins TRBV19 and TRBJ1-2; TRBD1 is a possible D gene (5 bases). There are 15 residues in the CDR3. The V and J ends lost 1 base and 6 bases respectively, with 15 bases between them. CDR1 is LNHDA, CDR2 SQIVND, per germline (reference sequence). The DNA of the CDR3 is TGTGCCAGTAGTATAGTTTCAGGGCTGGGGCATGGCTACACCTTC. Its protein product is CASSIVSGLGHGYTF.

The chain is built from TRBV2 and TRBJ1-4, with TRBD1 matching 8 bases. Germline V gene sequence: CDR1 SNHLY, CDR2 FYNNEI. The CDR3 spans 13 residues. The V segment lost 6 bases and the J segment 8 bases; nucleotides outside the gene matches: 5. CDR3 coding DNA: TGTGCCAGCAGAGACAGGGGCAGGGAAAAACTGTTTTTT. Protein: CASRDRGREKLFF. The complete variable domain, with remaining parts taken from reference TRBV2 and TRBJ1-4, reads EPEVTQTPSHQVTQMGQEVILRCVPISNHLYFYWYRQILGQKVEFLVSFYNNEISEKSEIFDDQFSVERPDGSNFTLKIRSTKLEDSAMYFCASRDRGREKLFFGSGTQLSVL.

The V call is TRBV3-1 (or the pseudogene TRBV3-2), the J call TRBJ2-7, with 10 bases identical to TRBD2. Germline values: CDR1 LGHDT, CDR2 YNNKEL (reference sequence). V gave up 4 bases and J gave up 2 bases; unmatched junction bases: 5. This CDR3 comprises 15 residues. The DNA of the CDR3 is TGTGCCAGCAGCCGGGGACTAGCGCAAACCTACGAGCAGTACTTC. This gives the protein CASSRGLAQTYEQYF.

The rearrangement links TRBV4-1 to TRBJ2-5; 11 nucleotides align to TRBD2. V was clipped by 1 base and J by 2 bases; unmatched bases: 9. The germline CDR1 and CDR2 sequences are MGHRA and YSYEKL. This CDR3 has 18 amino acids. The CDR3 DNA sequence: TGCGCCAGCAGCCAAGTTATAGCGGGGGGGGCTGGGCAAGAGACCCAGTACTTC. It specifies CASSQVIAGGAGQETQYF.

V gene TRBV5-4 combines with J gene TRBJ2-7; TRBD2 matches at 13 bases. Germline V lookup: CDR1 SGHNT, CDR2 YYREEE (reference sequence). The CDR3 consists of 14 residues. V trimming: 3 bases; J trimming: 9 bases; junction bases outside the gene matches: 6. This CDR3 is CASSSGLAGLGQYF. In DNA, the CDR3 is TGTGCCAGCAGCTCGGGACTAGCGGGGCTAGGGCAGTACTTC.

The V call is TRBV28, the J call TRBJ2-1, with 9 bases identical to TRBD1. Germline-derived CDR1 and CDR2 are MDHEN and SYDVKM. V lost 7 bases to trimming and J lost 9 bases; unmatched junction nucleotides: 4. The CDR3 contains 12 residues. CDR3 sequence (DNA): TGTGCCAGCATTGGGGACAGGGTTGAGCAGTTCTTC. This sequence encodes CASIGDRVEQFF.

In its sample, this clone was seen a few times. The chain recombines TRBV21-1 with TRBJ1-1; the D segment call TRBD1 is taken from the table without a DNA check. TRBV21-1 is marked as a pseudogene. CDR3 length equals 15 residues. The CDR3 DNA reads as TGTGCCAGCAGCCCTCAGGACAGCGTGAACACTGAAGCTTTCTTT. Protein: CASSPQDSVNTEAFF.

The CDR3 protein is CASSLGDSITEAFF. The CDR3 DNA sequence: TGTGCCAGCAGCTTAGGGGACAGTATCACTGAAGCTTTCTTT. The rearrangement links TRBV11-3 to TRBJ1-1; 7 nucleotides line up with TRBD1. V shed 1 base and J 4 bases; nucleotides not matched to a gene: 3. Germline loops: CDR1 SGHNT, CDR2 YENEEA. The CDR3 is 14 residues long.

This clone was seen just once. The J gene is TRBJ2-7, the V gene TRBV11-3, with D hard to call. This CDR3 has 13 residues. V lost 2 bases and J lost 7, with 12 bases in between. Germline V gene lookup returns CDR1 SGHNT and CDR2 YENEEA. The CDR3 is CASSLTLIGEQYF. The CDR3, as DNA: TGTGCCAGCAGCTTAACACTAATAGGAGAGCAGTACTTC.

For the CDR3, the DNA is TGTGCCAGCAGCTTAGGCCTAGCCGGCACAGATACGCAGTATTTT. It is translated as CASSLGLAGTDTQYF. The rearrangement joins TRBV7-3 to TRBJ2-3, with D tentatively TRBD2 (5 bases). CDR1 is SGHTA, CDR2 FQGTGA, per germline. V lost 2 bases and J 1 base, leaving 10 bases between the germline ends. The CDR3 covers 15 residues.

The chain has TRBV2 and TRBJ1-5, with 7 bases matching TRBD1. J lost 6 bases, V lost 4 bases, and 6 bases had no gene match. CDR1 and CDR2 from the germline V gene are SNHLY and FYNNEI. This CDR3 comprises 14 residues. CDR3 nucleotide sequence: TGTGCCAGCAGTGTTGACAGGGTAGGTCAGCCCCAGCATTTT. Translating gives CASSVDRVGQPQHF.

The rearrangement uses TRBV6-5 and TRBJ1-4; D might be TRBD1 (5 bases). The CDR3 has 14 amino acids. Trimming cost V 4 bases and J 7 bases, with 13 bases left between them. CDR1 and CDR2 from the germline V gene are MNHEY and SVGAGI. CDR3: CASSSAGLSEKLFF. CDR3 bases: TGTGCCAGCAGTTCTGCAGGGCTGAGTGAAAAACTGTTTTTT.

The chain has TRBV30 and TRBJ1-6; TRBD1 is a possible D gene (6 bases). Germline values: CDR1 GTSNPN, CDR2 SVGIG (reference sequence). The CDR3 is 14 amino acids. The V end was cut by 6 bases, the J end by 7 bases, with 16 bases between. The CDR3 sequence is CACQITRGNSPLHF. For the CDR3, the DNA is TGTGCCTGTCAAATTACAAGGGGGAATTCACCCCTCCACTTT. Drawing the rest from reference TRBV30 and TRBJ1-6, the complete variable domain is SQTIHQWPATLVQPVGSPLSLECTVEGTSNPNLYWYRQAAGRGLQLLFYSVGIGQISSEVPQNLSASRPQDRQFILSSKKLLLSDSGFYLCACQITRGNSPLHFGNGTRLTVT.

The genes are TRBV27 and TRBJ2-7; D remains ambiguous. The CDR3 consists of 14 residues. CDR1 is MNHEY and CDR2 is SMNVEV in the germline V gene (reference sequence). V was clipped by 3 bases and J by 0 bases, with 9 bases between them. The CDR3 bases are TGTGCCAGCAGTTTGGCAGAAACCTCCTACGAGCAGTACTTC. It is translated as CASSLAETSYEQYF.

The chain joins TRBV5-6 to TRBJ2-7, with 8 positions matching TRBD2. The V and J ends lost 4 bases and 3 bases, in that order; junction bases with no gene match: 18. Germline-derived CDR1 and CDR2 are SGHDT and YYEEEE. The CDR3 spans 18 residues. The CDR3 protein is CASSPGLVRPPLDYEQYF. The DNA of the CDR3 is TGTGCCAGCAGCCCGGGACTAGTCAGACCGCCTTTAGACTACGAGCAGTACTTC.

The chain joins TRBV7-3 to TRBJ2-1, with D uncertain. Germline CDR1 is SGHTA and CDR2 is FQGTGA. The V end was cut by 5 bases, the J end by 0 bases, with 11 bases between. This CDR3 comprises 15 residues. CDR3 sequence: CASSLRESSYNEQFF. In DNA form, the CDR3 reads TGTGCCAGCAGCCTCCGCGAGAGCTCCTACAATGAGCAGTTCTTC.

This chain connects TRBV20-1 to TRBJ2-7; D is undetermined. The germline gives CDR1 DFQATT, CDR2 SNEGSKA (reference sequence). The V end lost 3 bases, the J end lost 7 bases, and 10 bases lay between the germline ends. The length of the CDR3 is 11 residues. CDR3 sequence (DNA): TGCAGTGCTAGCCAGGCCTCAGAGCAGTACTTC. It codes for CSASQASEQYF.

This clone was counted a single time. The chain employs TRBV15 and TRBJ1-4; maybe TRBD1 (5 bases). CDR1 and CDR2 (germline): LNHNV, YYDKDF (reference sequence). The CDR3 covers 14 residues. The V end was cut by 5 bases, the J end by 6 bases, with 13 bases between. This CDR3 reads CATSPRTYDEKLFF. In DNA, the CDR3 is TGTGCCACCAGCCCGCGGACATACGATGAAAAACTGTTTTTT.

The chain couples TRBV7-9 to TRBJ2-1, with D possibly matching TRBD1 (5 bases). CDR3 length equals 12 residues. The V end was cut by 3 bases, the J end by 8 bases, with 8 bases between. Germline V gene data show CDR1 as SEHNR and CDR2 as FQNEAQ (reference sequence). For the CDR3, the DNA is TGTGCCAGCAGCTTCCAGGGATATGAGCAGTTCTTC. Translated, it gives CASSFQGYEQFF.

The chain joins TRBV5-8 to TRBJ1-2, with D perhaps TRBD1 (5 bases). This CDR3 comprises 13 residues. Trimming pared 4 bases from V and 5 bases from J, leaving 12 bases between. CDR1 is SGHTS, CDR2 YDEGEE, per germline. The CDR3 bases are TGTGCCAGCAGCCCTCGTGCAGGGTATGGCTACACCTTC. It specifies CASSPRAGYGYTF.

This sequence joins TRBV12-3 or TRBV12-4 and TRBJ2-1; 8 bases align to TRBD1. V lost 5 bases to trimming and J lost 10 bases; unmatched junction nucleotides: 4. The CDR3 extends over 12 amino acids. The CDR3, as DNA: TGTGCCAGCAGTCTTAGGACAGGGGAGCAGTTCTTC. It translates to CASSLRTGEQFF.

The chain has TRBV27 and TRBJ2-7, with 11 bases aligning to TRBD1. V was pared by 6 bases and J by 0 bases, with 4 bases of the junction left unmatched. The CDR3 loop spans 15 amino acids. CDR1 MNHEY and CDR2 SMNVEV come from the germline V gene (reference sequence). The CDR3 DNA follows: TGTGCCAGCAGGCTGGGACAGGGGGTCTCCTACGAGCAGTACTTC. It encodes CASRLGQGVSYEQYF.